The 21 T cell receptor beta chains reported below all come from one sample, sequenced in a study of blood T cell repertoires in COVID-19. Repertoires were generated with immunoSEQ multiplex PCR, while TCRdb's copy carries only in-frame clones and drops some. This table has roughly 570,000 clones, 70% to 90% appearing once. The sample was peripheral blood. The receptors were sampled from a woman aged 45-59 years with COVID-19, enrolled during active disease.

The CDR3 loop is CASSQETRAGSPLHF. The CDR3 DNA reads TGCGCCAGCAGCCAAGAAACTAGGGCCGGTTCACCCCTCCACTTT. The V call is TRBV4-1, the J call TRBJ1-6, with D uncertain. V shed 0 bases and J shed 9 bases, with 12 bases lying between them. CDR1 and CDR2 from the germline V gene are MGHRA and YSYEKL. The CDR3 extends over 15 amino acids.

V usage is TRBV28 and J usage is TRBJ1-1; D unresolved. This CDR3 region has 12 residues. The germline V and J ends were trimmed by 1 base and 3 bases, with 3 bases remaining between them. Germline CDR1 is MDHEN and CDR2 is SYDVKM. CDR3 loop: CASSLSYTEAFF. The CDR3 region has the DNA TGTGCCAGCAGTTTATCGTACACTGAAGCTTTCTTT. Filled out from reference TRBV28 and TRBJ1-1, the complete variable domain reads DVKVTQSSRYLVKRTGEKVFLECVQDMDHENMFWYRQDPGLGLRLIYFSYDVKMKEKGDIPEGYSVSREKKERFSLILESASTNQTSMYLCASSLSYTEAFFGQGTRLTVV.

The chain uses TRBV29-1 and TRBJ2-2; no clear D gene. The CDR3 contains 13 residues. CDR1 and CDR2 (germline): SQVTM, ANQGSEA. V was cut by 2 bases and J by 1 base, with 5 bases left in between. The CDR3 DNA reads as TGCAGCGTTGAACCCAGGAACACCGGGGAGCTGTTTTTT. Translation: CSVEPRNTGELFF.

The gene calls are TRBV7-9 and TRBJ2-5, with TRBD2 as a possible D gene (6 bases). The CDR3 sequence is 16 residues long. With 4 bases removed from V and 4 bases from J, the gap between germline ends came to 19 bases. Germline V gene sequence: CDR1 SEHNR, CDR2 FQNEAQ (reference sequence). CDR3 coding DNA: TGTGCCAGCAGCTCAAGACTAGACTACCGCCGAGAGACCCAGTACTTC. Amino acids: CASSSRLDYRRETQYF.

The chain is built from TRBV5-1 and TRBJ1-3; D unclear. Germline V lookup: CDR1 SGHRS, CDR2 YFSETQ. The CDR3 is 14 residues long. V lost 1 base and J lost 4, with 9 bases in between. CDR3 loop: CASSLKSQGNTIYF. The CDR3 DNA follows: TGCGCCAGCAGCTTGAAGTCACAGGGAAACACCATATATTTT.

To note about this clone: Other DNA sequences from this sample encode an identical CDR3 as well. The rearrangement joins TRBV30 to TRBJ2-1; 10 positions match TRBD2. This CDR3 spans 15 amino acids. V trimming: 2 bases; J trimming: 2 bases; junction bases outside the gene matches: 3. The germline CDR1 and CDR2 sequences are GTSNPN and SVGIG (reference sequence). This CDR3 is CAWSLGLAAYNEQFF. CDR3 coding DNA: TGTGCCTGGAGTTTAGGACTAGCGGCCTACAATGAGCAGTTCTTC.

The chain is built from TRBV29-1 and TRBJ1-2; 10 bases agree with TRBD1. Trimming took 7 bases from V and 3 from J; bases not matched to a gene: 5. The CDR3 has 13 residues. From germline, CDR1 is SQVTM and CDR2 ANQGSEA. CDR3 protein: CSAGTGVDYGYTF. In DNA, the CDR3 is TGCAGCGCCGGGACAGGGGTTGACTATGGCTACACCTTC. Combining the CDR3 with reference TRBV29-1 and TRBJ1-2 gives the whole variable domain SAVISQKPSRDICQRGTSLTIQCQVDSQVTMMFWYRQQPGQSLTLIATANQGSEATYESGFVIDKFPISRPNLTFSTLTVSNMSPEDSSIYLCSAGTGVDYGYTFGSGTRLTVV.

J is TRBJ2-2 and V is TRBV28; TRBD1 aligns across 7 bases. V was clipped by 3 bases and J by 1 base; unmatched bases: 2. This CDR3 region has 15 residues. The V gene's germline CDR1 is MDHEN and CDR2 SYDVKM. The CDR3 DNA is TGTGCCAGCAGTTTTACAGGGGTGAACACCGGGGAGCTGTTTTTT. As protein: CASSFTGVNTGELFF.

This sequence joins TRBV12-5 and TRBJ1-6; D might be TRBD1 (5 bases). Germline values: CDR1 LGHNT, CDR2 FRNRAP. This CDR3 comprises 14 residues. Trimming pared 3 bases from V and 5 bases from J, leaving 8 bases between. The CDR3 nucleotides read TGTGCTAGTGGTTTTATACAGGATAATTCACCCCTCCACTTT. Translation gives CASGFIQDNSPLHF. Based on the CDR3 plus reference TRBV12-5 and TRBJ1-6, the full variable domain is DARVTQTPRHKVTEMGQEVTMRCQPILGHNTVFWYRQTMMQGLELLAYFRNRAPLDDSGMPKDRFSAEMPDATLATLKIQPSEPRDSAVYFCASGFIQDNSPLHFGNGTRLTVT.

DNA for the CDR3: TGTGCCAGCAGGAAGGGGGGGGGTAGCAATCAGCCCCAGCATTTT. Protein product: CASRKGGGSNQPQHF. The chain uses TRBV6-5 and TRBJ1-5; tentative D call: TRBD1 (6 bases). Germline loops: CDR1 MNHEY, CDR2 SVGAGI. Trimming stripped 6 bases from V and 0 bases from J, with 12 bases between. The CDR3 spans 15 residues.

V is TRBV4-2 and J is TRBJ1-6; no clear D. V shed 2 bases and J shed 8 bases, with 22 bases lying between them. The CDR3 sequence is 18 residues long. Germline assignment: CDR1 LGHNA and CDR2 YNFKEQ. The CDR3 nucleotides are TGTGCCAGCAGCCAATCCGGATGGGTTGCCGGGTTTGATTCACCCCTCCACTTT. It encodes CASSQSGWVAGFDSPLHF.

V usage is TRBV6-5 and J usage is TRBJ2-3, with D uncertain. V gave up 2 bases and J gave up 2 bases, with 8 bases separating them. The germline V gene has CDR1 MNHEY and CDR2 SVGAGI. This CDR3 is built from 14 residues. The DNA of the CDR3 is TGTGCCAGCAGTTACGTCCCCTCCACAGATACGCAGTATTTT. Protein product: CASSYVPSTDTQYF.

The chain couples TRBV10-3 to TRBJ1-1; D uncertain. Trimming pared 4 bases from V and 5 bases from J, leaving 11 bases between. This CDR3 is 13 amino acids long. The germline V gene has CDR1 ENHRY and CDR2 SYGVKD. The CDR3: CAISGGVGTEAFF. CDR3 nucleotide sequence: TGTGCCATCAGTGGCGGGGTGGGTACTGAAGCTTTCTTT.

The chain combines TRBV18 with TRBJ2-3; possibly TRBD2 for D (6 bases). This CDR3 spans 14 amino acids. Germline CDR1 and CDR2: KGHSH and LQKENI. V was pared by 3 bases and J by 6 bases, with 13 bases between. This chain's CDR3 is CASSPGRDSDTQYF. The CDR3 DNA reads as TGTGCCAGCTCACCCGGCCGGGACTCCGATACGCAGTATTTT.

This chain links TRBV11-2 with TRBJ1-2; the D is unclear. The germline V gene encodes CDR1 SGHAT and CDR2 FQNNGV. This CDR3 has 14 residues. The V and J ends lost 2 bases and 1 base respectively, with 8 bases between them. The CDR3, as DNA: TGTGCCAGCAGCTTACAGGCCAATAACTATGGCTACACCTTC. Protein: CASSLQANNYGYTF.

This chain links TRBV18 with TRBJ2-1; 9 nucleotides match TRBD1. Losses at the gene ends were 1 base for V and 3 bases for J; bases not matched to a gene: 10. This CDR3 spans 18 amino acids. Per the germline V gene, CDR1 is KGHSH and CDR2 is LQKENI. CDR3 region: CASSPLGEPTGGYNEQFF. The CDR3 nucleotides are TGTGCCAGCTCACCACTCGGGGAACCGACAGGGGGCTACAATGAGCAGTTCTTC.

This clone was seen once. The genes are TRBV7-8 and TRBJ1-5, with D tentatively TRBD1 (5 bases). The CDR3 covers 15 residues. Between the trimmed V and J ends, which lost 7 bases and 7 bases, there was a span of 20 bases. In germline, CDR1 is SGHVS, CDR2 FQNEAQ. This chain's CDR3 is CASTSDPRANQPQHF. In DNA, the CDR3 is TGTGCCAGCACGTCGGACCCCAGGGCAAACCAGCCCCAGCATTTT.

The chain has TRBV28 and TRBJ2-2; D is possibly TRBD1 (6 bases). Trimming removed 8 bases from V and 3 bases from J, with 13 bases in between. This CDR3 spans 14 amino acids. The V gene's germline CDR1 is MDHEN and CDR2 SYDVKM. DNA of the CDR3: TGTGCCAGCCTCCGGGGACAACACACCGGGGAGCTGTTTTTT. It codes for CASLRGQHTGELFF. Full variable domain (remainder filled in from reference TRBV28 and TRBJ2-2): DVKVTQSSRYLVKRTGEKVFLECVQDMDHENMFWYRQDPGLGLRLIYFSYDVKMKEKGDIPEGYSVSREKKERFSLILESASTNQTSMYLCASLRGQHTGELFFGEGSRLTVL.

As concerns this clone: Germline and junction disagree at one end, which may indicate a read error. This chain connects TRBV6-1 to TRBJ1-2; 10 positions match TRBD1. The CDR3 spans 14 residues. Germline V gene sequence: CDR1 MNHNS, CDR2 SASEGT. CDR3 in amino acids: CASSEVRDRGGYTF. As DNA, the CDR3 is TGTGCCAGCAGCGAAGTCCGGGACAGGGGAGGCTACACCTTC.

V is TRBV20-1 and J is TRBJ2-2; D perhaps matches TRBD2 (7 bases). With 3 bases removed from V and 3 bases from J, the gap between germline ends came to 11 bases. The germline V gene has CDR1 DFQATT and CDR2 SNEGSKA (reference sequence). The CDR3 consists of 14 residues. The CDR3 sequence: CSASRGAYTGELFF. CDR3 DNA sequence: TGCAGTGCTAGTCGGGGGGCCTACACCGGGGAGCTGTTTTTT.

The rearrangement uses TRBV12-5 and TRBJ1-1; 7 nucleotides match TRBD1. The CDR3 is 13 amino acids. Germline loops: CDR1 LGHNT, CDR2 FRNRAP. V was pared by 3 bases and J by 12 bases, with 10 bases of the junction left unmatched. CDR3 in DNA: TGTGCTAGTGGTTTTCCACGGGACAGTGGACCTTTCTTT. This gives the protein CASGFPRDSGPFF.